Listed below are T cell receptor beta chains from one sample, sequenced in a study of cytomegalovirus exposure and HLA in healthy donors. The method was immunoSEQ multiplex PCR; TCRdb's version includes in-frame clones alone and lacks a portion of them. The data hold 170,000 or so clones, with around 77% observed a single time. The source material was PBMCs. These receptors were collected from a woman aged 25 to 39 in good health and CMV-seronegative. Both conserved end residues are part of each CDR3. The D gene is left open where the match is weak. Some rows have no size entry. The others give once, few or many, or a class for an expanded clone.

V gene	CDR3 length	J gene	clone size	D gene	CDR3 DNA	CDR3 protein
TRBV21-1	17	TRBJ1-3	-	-	TGTGCCAGCAGCAAGGTTGGGACAGATCTCTCTGGAAACACCATATATTTT	CASSKVGTDLSGNTIYF
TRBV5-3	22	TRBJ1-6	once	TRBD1	TGTGCCAGAAGCTTGGAATTTCTGAACCGGGGACAGGGGCTAGCTGGTAATTCACCCCTCCACTTT	CARSLEFLNRGQGLAGNSPLHF
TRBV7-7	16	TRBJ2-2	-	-	TGTGCTAGCAGCCTAGTATCTCAGGGTGTCACCGGGGAGCTGTTTTTT	CASSLVSQGVTGELFF
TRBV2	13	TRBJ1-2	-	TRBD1	TGTGCCAGCTCCCAGGGACAGACGTATGGCTACACCTTC	CASSQGQTYGYTF
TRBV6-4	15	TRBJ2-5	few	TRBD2	TGTGCCAGCAGTCCCGTCGGCGGGGGGCAAGAGACCCAGTACTTC	CASSPVGGGQETQYF
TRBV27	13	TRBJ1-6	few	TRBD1	TGTGCCAGCTCTCCAGGGGGGAGTTCACCCCTCCACTTT	CASSPGGSSPLHF
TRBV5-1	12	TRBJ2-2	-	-	TGCGCCAGCAGCTTGGGAGTCGGGGAGCTGTTTTTT	CASSLGVGELFF
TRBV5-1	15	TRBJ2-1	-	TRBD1	TGCGCCAGCAGCTTGGTGGACAGGGGGCGTAATGAGCAGTTCTTC	CASSLVDRGRNEQFF
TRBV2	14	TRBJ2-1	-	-	TGTGCCTCAGAGGAGGGAGCGGCCTACAATGAGCAGTTCTTC	CASEEGAAYNEQFF
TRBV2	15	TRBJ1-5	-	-	TGTGCCAGCAGTGACGGGGGTAATAGCAATCAGCCCCAGCATTTT	CASSDGGNSNQPQHF
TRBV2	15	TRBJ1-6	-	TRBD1	TGTGCCAGCAGTCCTACGACAGGGAGCAATTCACCCCTCCACTTT	CASSPTTGSNSPLHF
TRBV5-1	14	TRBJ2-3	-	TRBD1	TGCGCCAGCAGCTTGGCCGTTATAGGGGGCGCGCAGTATTTT	CASSLAVIGGAQYF
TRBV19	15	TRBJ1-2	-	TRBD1	TGTGCCAGTAGTATTCCGGGACAGGGGACGTTTGGCTACACCTTC	CASSIPGQGTFGYTF
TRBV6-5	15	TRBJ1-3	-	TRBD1	TGTGCCAGCAGTAGACAGGGGGCGGCTGGAAACACCATATATTTT	CASSRQGAAGNTIYF
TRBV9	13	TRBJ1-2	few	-	TGTGCCAGCAGCGTAGGGGACATGGTTGGCTACACCTTC	CASSVGDMVGYTF
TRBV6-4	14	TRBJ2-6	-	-	TGTGCCAGCAGCGAGGGTTCCGGGGCCAACGTCCTGACTTTC	CASSEGSGANVLTF
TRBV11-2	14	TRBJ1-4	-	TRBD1	TGTGCCAGCAGCATGGGACAGGGCGGTGAAAAACTGTTTTTT	CASSMGQGGEKLFF
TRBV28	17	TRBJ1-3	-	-	TGTGCCAGCAGCCCCTTGCTGTGGGAGAAGGGAGGAAACACCATATATTTT	CASSPLLWEKGGNTIYF
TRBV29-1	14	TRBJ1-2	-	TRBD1	TGCAGCGTAGGTACAGGGGGCGTTGGGAATGGCTACACCTTC	CSVGTGGVGNGYTF
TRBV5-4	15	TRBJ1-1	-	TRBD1	TGTGCCAGCAGAAAAGGACAGGATAAGAACACTGAAGCTTTCTTT	CASRKGQDKNTEAFF
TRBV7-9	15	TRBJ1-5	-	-	TGTGCCAGCAGCTTAGGCCAGGGAAATAATCAGCCCCAGCATTTT	CASSLGQGNNQPQHF
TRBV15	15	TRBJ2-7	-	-	TGTGCCACCAGCAGAGGGGGGACACAAAGCTACGAGCAGTACTTC	CATSRGGTQSYEQYF
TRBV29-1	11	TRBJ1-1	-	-	TGCAGCGTGACCGAACGCGGTGAAGCTTTCTTT	CSVTERGEAFF
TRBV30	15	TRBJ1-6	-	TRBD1	TGTGCCTACCGACTACGGACAGGGGGCGGTTCACCCCTCCACTTT	CAYRLRTGGGSPLHF
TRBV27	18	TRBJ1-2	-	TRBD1	TGTGCCAGCAGTTTATCGGCCTTTGTACGACAGGGCGGCTATGGCTACACCTTC	CASSLSAFVRQGGYGYTF
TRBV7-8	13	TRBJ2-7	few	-	TGTGCCAGCAACGAAAAGCAGGCATACGAGCAGTACTTC	CASNEKQAYEQYF
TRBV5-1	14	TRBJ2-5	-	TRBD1	TGCGCCAGCAGCCCCGGGGACAGAAAAGAGACCCAGTACTTC	CASSPGDRKETQYF
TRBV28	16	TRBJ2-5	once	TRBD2	TGTGCCAGCAGTGCTAGCGGGGGGGCGTACCAAGAGACCCAGTACTTC	CASSASGGAYQETQYF
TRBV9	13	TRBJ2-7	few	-	TGTGCCAGCAGCGTAGATGGTCTTAGCGAGCAGTACTTC	CASSVDGLSEQYF
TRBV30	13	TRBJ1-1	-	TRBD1	TGTGCCTGGGACAGGGGGCGCGAAACTGAAGCTTTCTTT	CAWDRGRETEAFF
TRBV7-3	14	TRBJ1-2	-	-	TGCGCCAGCAGCCCCTGGGGGGGAGACTATGGCTACACCTTC	CASSPWGGDYGYTF
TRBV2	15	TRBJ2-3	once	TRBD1	TGTGCCAGCAGATTACAGGGGGCTGGCACAGATACGCAGTATTTT	CASRLQGAGTDTQYF
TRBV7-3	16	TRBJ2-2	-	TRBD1	TGTGCCAGCAGCTTAATGGGGACAGGGAACACCGGGGAGCTGTTTTTT	CASSLMGTGNTGELFF
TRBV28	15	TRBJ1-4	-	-	TGTGCCAGCAGTTTATTGGGAGGGAATAATGAAAAACTGTTTTTT	CASSLLGGNNEKLFF
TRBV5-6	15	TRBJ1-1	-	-	TGTGCCAGCACCTTCGGTTGGGGAGTGAACACTGAAGCTTTCTTT	CASTFGWGVNTEAFF
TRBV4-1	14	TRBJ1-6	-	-	TGCGCCAGCAGCCTTCAGGACAAGGATTCACCCCTCCACTTT	CASSLQDKDSPLHF
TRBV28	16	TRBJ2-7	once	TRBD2	TGTGCCAGCAGCCCTCCCCCTAGCGGGGGATTCTACGAGCAGTACTTC	CASSPPPSGGFYEQYF
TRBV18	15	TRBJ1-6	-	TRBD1	TGTGCCAGCTCAACCGGGACAGGGGGCAATTCACCCCTCCACTTT	CASSTGTGGNSPLHF
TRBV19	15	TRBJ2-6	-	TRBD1	TGTGCCAGTGGACAGGGGGCATCTGGGGCCAACGGCCTGACTTTC	CASGQGASGANGLTF
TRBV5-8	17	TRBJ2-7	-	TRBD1	TGTGCCAGTTCTTTGGGGCTTACAGGGGGCAACGAATACGAGCAGTACTTC	CASSLGLTGGNEYEQYF
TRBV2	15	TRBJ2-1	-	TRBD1	TGTGCCAGCAGTGAAGCCGGACAGGGCGGCAATGAGCAGTTCTTC	CASSEAGQGGNEQFF
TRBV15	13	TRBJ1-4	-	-	TGTGCCACCCGGGACACTTCTAATGAAAAACTGTTTTTT	CATRDTSNEKLFF